This T cell receptor (beta chain) appears in the sequencing data of a study of blood T cells in healthy people across ages. For this clonotype: The antigen is not known.

Together with a sample-barcoded 5' primer, a J-beta primer mix was included in a second PCR lasting roughly 7 to 11 cycles. One entry per CDR3 protein results from TCRdb running MiXCR on the 5' RACE reads. The profile shows 1.4 million or so distinct CDR3 sequences, approximately 42% of them singletons. Overall study results and limits: TCR beta diversity per million T cells fell roughly linearly with age.

The donors, all healthy, were Caucasians living in Russia, aged roughly 6 to 100. Trimming took off 2 bases at V and 0 bases at J, with 11 bases between the two ends. The CDR3 is 16 amino acids. CDR1 MNHEY and CDR2 SVGEGT come from the germline V gene. The chain carries TRBV6-2 or TRBV6-3 and TRBJ1-5; D gene uncertain. The source of this sequence is a woman aged 18 to 35 in good health. Source material: blood. CDR3 sequence (DNA): TGTGCCAGCAGTTACGGGCCACGGGCTAGCAATCAGCCCCAGCATTTT. Protein product: CASSYGPRASNQPQHF.